Here is one TCR beta chain with its context. What it binds is unknown. This record belongs to a study of CD8 T cells in ankylosing spondylitis. General study findings and limits: What seemed typical of ankylosing spondylitis blood was a TCR beta motif built from several highly homologous variants. In reactive arthritis synovial fluid and blood, some motif variants had been reported before.

V dropped 5 bases and J dropped 7; count of bases not matched to a gene: 11. This CDR3 spans 15 amino acids. Germline V gene data show CDR1 as MNHNS and CDR2 as SASEGT. TCRdb passed the 5' RACE reads through MiXCR, listing each CDR3 protein once. The sample holds around 770,000 distinct CDR3 sequences, around 20% seen once. The chain carries TRBV6-1 and TRBJ1-2; TRBD1 matches 9 bases. Sample: blood, either unsorted or a sorted T cell fraction (not recorded which). The sequence came from a male donor with ankylosing spondylitis. CDR3 in amino acids: CASSQNLQGAGGYTF. The CDR3 DNA is TGTGCCAGCAGTCAAAACCTACAGGGGGCGGGTGGCTACACCTTC.